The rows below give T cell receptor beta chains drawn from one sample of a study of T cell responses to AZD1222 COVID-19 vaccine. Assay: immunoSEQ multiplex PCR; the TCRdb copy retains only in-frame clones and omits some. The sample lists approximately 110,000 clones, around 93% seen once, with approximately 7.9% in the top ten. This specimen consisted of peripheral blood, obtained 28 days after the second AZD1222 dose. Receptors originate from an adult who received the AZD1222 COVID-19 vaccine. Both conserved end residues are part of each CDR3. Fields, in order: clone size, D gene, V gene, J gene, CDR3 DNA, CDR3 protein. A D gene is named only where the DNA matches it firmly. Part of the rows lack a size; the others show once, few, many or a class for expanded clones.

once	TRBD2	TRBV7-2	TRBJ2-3	TGTGCCAGCAGCTTACTTGCGGGAGGGACGGTTGCCACAGATACGCAGTATTTT	CASSLLAGGTVATDTQYF
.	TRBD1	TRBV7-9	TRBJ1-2	TGTGCCAGCAGCCAAGACAGGGGAGCGCTTGGCTACACCTTC	CASSQDRGALGYTF
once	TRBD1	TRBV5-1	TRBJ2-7	TGCGCCAGCCGAAAAGAAGGACAGGGGGCATCTTACGAGCAGTACTTC	CASRKEGQGASYEQYF
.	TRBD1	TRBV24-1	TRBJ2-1	TGTGCCACCAGTGATTCACGGACAGGGACGGTGGCCAATGAGCAGTTCTTC	CATSDSRTGTVANEQFF
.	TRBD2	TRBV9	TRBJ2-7	TGTGCCAGCAGCGAAGGACTAGCGGGAGTGGACGAGCAGTACTTC	CASSEGLAGVDEQYF
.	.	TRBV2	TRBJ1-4	TGTGCCAGCAGTGAAGGCCAGAAGAATGAAAAACTGTTTTTT	CASSEGQKNEKLFF
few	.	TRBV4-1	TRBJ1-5	TGCGCCAGCAGCCTTCCAAATAGCAATCAGCCCCAGCATTTT	CASSLPNSNQPQHF
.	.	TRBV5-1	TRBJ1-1	TGCGCCAGCAGCTTGGCGTCCATGAACACTGAAGCTTTCTTT	CASSLASMNTEAFF
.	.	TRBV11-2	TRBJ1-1	TGTGCCAGCAGCTTAGAAGCGTTCGGCAGTGAAGCTTTCTTT	CASSLEAFGSEAFF
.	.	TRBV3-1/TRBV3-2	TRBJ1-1	TGTGCCAGCAGGGTGGGGATGAACACTGAAGCTTTCTTT	CASRVGMNTEAFF
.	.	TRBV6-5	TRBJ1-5	TGTGCCAGCAGCCTCAGGGGGCCCCAGCATTTT	CASSLRGPQHF
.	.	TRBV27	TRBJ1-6	TGTGCCAGCAGTTTATTTGGTTCACCCCTCCACTTT	CASSLFGSPLHF
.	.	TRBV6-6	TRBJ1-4	TGTGCCAGCAGCTACGGGACCGCGGTCACACGGGGGGACAATGAAAAACTGTTTTTT	CASSYGTAVTRGDNEKLFF
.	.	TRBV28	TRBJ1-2	TGTGCCAGCACCACCCCTGGGGCGGGGGCTCTTCGAATTGATGGCTACACCTTC	CASTTPGAGALRIDGYTF
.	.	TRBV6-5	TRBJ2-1	TGTGCCAGCAGTTACGGTGGCCCACTCAATGAGCAGTTCTTC	CASSYGGPLNEQFF
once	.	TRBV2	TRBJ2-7	TGTGCCAGCAGTGAAGAAAATGGTTTGGCCTCTTACGAGCAGTACTTC	CASSEENGLASYEQYF
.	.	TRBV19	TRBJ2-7	TGTGCCAGTAGTATTTGGCGCTACGAGCAGTACTTC	CASSIWRYEQYF
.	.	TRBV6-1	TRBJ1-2	TGTGCCAGCAGTGACCGGGACATTGAAGTGCGTGGCTACACCTTC	CASSDRDIEVRGYTF
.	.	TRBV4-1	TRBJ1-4	TGCGCCAGCAGGCAATTTGGTGGGCGGGATGAAAAACTGTTTTTT	CASRQFGGRDEKLFF
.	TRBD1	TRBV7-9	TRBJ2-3	TGTGCCAGCAGCGACCGACAGGGGGCGAGTGATACGCAGTATTTT	CASSDRQGASDTQYF
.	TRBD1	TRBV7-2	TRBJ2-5	TGTGCCAGCAGCTTATTGGGACAGGGTATTTTGCGGCAAGAGACCCAGTACTTC	CASSLLGQGILRQETQYF
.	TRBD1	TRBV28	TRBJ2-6	TGTGCCAGCAGAAGGCAGGGGGTTCTCTCTGGGGCCAACGTCCTGACTTTC	CASRRQGVLSGANVLTF
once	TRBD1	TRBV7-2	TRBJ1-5	TGTGCCAGCAGCGCCCGACAGGGGAATCAGCCCCAGCATTTT	CASSARQGNQPQHF
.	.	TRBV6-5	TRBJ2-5	TGTGCCACCCAACCCGGGACATCCGTTGAGACCCAGTACTTC	CATQPGTSVETQYF
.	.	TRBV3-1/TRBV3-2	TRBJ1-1	TGTGCCAGCAGCCTCGGGCTACAGGGCTCCACTGAAGCTTTCTTT	CASSLGLQGSTEAFF
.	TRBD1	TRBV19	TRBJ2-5	TGTGCCAGTAGCCGACAGGGGCAAGAGACCCAGTACTTC	CASSRQGQETQYF
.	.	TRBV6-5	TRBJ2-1	TGTGCCAGCAGTTATGGGCAGGATTACAATGAGCAGTTCTTC	CASSYGQDYNEQFF
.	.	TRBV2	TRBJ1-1	TGTGCCAGCAGAGGGACGGAAGTGTTTGAAGCTTTCTTT	CASRGTEVFEAFF
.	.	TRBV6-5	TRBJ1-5	TGTGCCAGCAGGTTTGACACCGAGCCCCAGCATTTT	CASRFDTEPQHF
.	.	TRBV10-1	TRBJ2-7	TGCGCCAGCAGTGAATACCAGCTTCCCTCCTACGAGCAGTACTTC	CASSEYQLPSYEQYF
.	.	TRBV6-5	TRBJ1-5	TGTGCCAGCAGTTACAGCGGGGGCAGCAATCAGCCCCAGCATTTT	CASSYSGGSNQPQHF
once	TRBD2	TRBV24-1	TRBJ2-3	TGTGCCACCAGTGACCGCGAAGCGGGGGGCACGGATACGCAGTATTTT	CATSDREAGGTDTQYF
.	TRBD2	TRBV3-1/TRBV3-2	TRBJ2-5	TGTGCCAGCAGCCAGGGTCGGGCAGGCCCCGGACTAGCATCTCAAGAGACCCAGTACTTC	CASSQGRAGPGLASQETQYF
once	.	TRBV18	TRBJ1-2	TGTGCCAGCTCACCGTCGGACGGCGGAGGGTTGTATGGCTACACCTTC	CASSPSDGGGLYGYTF
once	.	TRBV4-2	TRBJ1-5	TGTGCCAGCAGCCAAGATTGGGACGATCGGAACGGCAATCAGCCCCAGCATTTT	CASSQDWDDRNGNQPQHF
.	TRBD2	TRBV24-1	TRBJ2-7	TGTGCCACCAGTCCGTCCGGGACTAGCGGGGCCTACGAGCAGTACTTC	CATSPSGTSGAYEQYF
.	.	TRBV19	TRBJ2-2	TGTGCCAGTAGCCCCCCACTTAGCGTAGGAGCCACCGGGGAGCTGTTTTTT	CASSPPLSVGATGELFF
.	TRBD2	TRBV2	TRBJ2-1	TGTGCCAGCAGTGAAGCGGGCGGGGGAAGGAATGAGCAGTTCTTC	CASSEAGGGRNEQFF
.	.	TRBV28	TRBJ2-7	TGTGCCGGGATGGGCAGGGCCACCTACGAGCAGTACTTC	CAGMGRATYEQYF
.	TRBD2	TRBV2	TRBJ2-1	TGTGCCAGCAGAAAAAGGACTAGCGGATACAATGAGCAGTTCTTC	CASRKRTSGYNEQFF
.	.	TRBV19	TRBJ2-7	TGTGCCACGACGCTAGAAGACGAGCAGTACTTC	CATTLEDEQYF
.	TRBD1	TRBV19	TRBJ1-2	TGTGCCAGTTCGACAGGGTCCCATGGCTACACCTTC	CASSTGSHGYTF
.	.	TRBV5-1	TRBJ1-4	TGCGCCAGCAGCTTTGAATGGGACGATGAAAAACTGTTTTTT	CASSFEWDDEKLFF
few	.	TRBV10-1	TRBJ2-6	TGCGCCAGCAGTCAACTAGTAAGATCGCACAAAGTCGGGCACGTCCTGACTTTC	CASSQLVRSHKVGHVLTF
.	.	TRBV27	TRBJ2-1	TGTGCCAGCAGGGAGGGGCTAGCCGAGAATGAGCAGTTCTTC	CASREGLAENEQFF
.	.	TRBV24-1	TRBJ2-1	TGTGCCACCAGTGTTATGGACAATGAGCAGTTCTTC	CATSVMDNEQFF
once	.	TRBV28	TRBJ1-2	TGTGCCAGCAGGCCCCCAGGGAGTGGCTATGGCTACACCTTC	CASRPPGSGYGYTF
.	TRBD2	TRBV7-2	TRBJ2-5	TGTGCCAGCAGTTGGACTAGCGGGGGGGCAGGAGAGACCCAGTACTTC	CASSWTSGGAGETQYF
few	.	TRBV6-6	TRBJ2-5	TGTGCCAGCAGCCAGCTCGCACAAGAGACCCAGTACTTC	CASSQLAQETQYF
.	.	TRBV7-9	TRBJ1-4	TGTGCCAGCAGCTCCGCCCAATTATCCACAGGGCTGGCTGAAAAACTGTTTTTT	CASSSAQLSTGLAEKLFF
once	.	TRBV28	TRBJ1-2	TGTGCCAGCAGCCACAGGGTTGGCTACACCTTC	CASSHRVGYTF
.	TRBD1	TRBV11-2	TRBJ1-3	TGTGCCAGCAGCCTAGACCGATTTCGACAGGGGAGAGGAAACACCATATATTTT	CASSLDRFRQGRGNTIYF